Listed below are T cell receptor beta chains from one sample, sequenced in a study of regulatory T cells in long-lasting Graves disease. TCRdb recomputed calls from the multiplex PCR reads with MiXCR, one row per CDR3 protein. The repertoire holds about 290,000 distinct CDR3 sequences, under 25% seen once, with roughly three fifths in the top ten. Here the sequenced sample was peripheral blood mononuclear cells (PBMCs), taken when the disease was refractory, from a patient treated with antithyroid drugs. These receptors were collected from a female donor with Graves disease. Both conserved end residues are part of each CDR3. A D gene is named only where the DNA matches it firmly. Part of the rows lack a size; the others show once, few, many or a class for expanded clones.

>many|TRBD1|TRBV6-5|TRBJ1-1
CASSSLRQGTNTEAFF
TGTGCCAGCAGTTCCCTCAGACAGGGGACGAACACTGAAGCTTTCTTT
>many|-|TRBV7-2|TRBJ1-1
CASSLANKGNTEAFF
TGTGCCAGCAGCTTAGCGAACAAAGGGAACACTGAAGCTTTCTTT
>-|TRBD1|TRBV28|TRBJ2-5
CASSFPSTGGETQYF
TGTGCCAGCAGTTTCCCCTCGACAGGGGGCGAGACCCAGTACTTC
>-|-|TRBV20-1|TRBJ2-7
CSAREDIRAYEQYF
TGCAGTGCTAGAGAAGATATTAGGGCCTACGAGCAGTACTTC
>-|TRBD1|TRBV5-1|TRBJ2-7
CASSSSGTEDEQYF
TGCGCCAGCAGCTCGTCCGGGACAGAGGACGAGCAGTACTTC
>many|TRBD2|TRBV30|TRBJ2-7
CAWSILAGEGEQYF
TGTGCCTGGAGTATACTAGCGGGAGAAGGGGAGCAGTACTTC
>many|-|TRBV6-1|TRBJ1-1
CASSLMERPEAFF
TGTGCCAGCAGCCTCATGGAACGGCCTGAAGCTTTCTTT
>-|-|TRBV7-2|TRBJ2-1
CASSSGLRPEQFF
TGTGCCAGCAGCTCCGGCTTGCGGCCTGAGCAGTTCTTC
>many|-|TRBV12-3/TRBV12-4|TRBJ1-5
CASSGQYSNQPQHF
TGTGCCAGCAGCGGACAATATAGCAATCAGCCCCAGCATTTT
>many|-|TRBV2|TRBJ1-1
CASSADSINTEAFF
TGTGCCAGCAGTGCGGACAGTATCAACACTGAAGCTTTCTTT
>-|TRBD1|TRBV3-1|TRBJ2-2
CASSQRGRNGELFF
TGTGCCAGCAGCCAGAGGGGGCGCAACGGGGAGCTGTTTTTT
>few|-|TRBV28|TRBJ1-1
CASSVRFRTTEAFF
TGTGCCAGCAGTGTGAGGTTTCGTACGACTGAAGCTTTCTTT
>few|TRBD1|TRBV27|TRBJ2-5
CASSGAGGEGETQYF
TGTGCCAGCAGTGGTGCAGGGGGCGAGGGGGAGACCCAGTACTTC
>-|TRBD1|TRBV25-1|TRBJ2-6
CASSARWGTGSSGANVLTF
TGTGCCAGCAGTGCACGGTGGGGGACAGGGAGCTCTGGGGCCAACGTCCTGACTTTC
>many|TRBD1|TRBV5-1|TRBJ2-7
CASSFGDREYEQYF
TGCGCCAGCAGCTTTGGGGACAGGGAGTACGAGCAGTACTTC
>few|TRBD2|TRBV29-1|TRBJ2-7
CSVVGTSEGSEQYF
TGCAGCGTGGTCGGGACTAGCGAAGGCAGCGAGCAGTACTTC
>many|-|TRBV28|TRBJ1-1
CASTARWAFF
TGTGCCAGCACAGCGAGATGGGCTTTCTTT
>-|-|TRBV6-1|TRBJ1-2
CASTIQGYNGYTF
TGTGCCAGCACTATACAGGGATACAATGGCTACACCTTC
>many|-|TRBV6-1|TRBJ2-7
CASRAGLYEQYF
TGTGCCAGCAGGGCAGGACTCTACGAGCAGTACTTC
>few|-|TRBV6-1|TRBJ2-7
CASSEGSSYEQYF
TGTGCCAGCAGTGAAGGGTCCTCCTACGAGCAGTACTTC
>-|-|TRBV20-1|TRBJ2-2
CSAGPLAGLAGELFF
TGCAGTGCTGGTCCCCTGGCAGGGCTTGCCGGGGAGCTGTTTTTT
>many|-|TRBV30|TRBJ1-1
CAWSGEGDLNTEAFF
TGTGCCTGGAGTGGCGAAGGGGATCTGAACACTGAAGCTTTCTTT
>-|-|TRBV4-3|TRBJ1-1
CASSQTRGDWGTEAFF
TGCGCCAGCAGCCAGACAAGGGGAGATTGGGGCACTGAAGCTTTCTTT
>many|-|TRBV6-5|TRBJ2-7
CASSYSILPGAVYEQYF
TGTGCCAGCAGTTACTCGATCTTGCCGGGAGCTGTCTACGAGCAGTACTTC
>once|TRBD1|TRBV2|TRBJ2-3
CASNARQGMSNTDTQYF
TGTGCCAGCAACGCAAGACAGGGGATGAGCAACACAGATACGCAGTATTTT
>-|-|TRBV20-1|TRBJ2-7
CSARLPYGGTHEQYF
TGCAGTGCTAGATTGCCGTACGGGGGTACCCACGAGCAGTACTTC
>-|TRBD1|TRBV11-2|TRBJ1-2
CASSLEGSGLGGCTF
TGTGCCAGCAGCTTAGAGGGATCTGGGCTAGGGGGCTGCACCTTC
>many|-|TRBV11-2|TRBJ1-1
CASSFSWEMAEAFF
TGTGCCAGCAGCTTTAGTTGGGAGATGGCTGAAGCTTTCTTT
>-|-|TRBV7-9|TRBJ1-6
CASSNANSPLHF
TGTGCCAGCAGTAATGCCAATTCACCCCTCCACTTT